The 3 T cell receptor beta chains reported below all come from one sample, sequenced in a study of blood T cell repertoires in COVID-19. Only in-frame clones appear in the TCRdb table, and some are missing; sequencing was by immunoSEQ multiplex PCR. The sample carries hundreds of thousands of clones, around 90% recorded once. Sequenced input: peripheral blood. Every receptor here comes from a woman in her 30s with acute or convalescent COVID-19.

The CDR3 DNA follows: TGTGCCAGTAGTCCCCGGACAGGGGGGCTCATGAACACTGAAGCTTTCTTT. Residues: CASSPRTGGLMNTEAFF. The V and J genes are TRBV19 and TRBJ1-1; the match to TRBD1 covers 10 bases. With 5 bases clipped from V and 0 bases from J, the junction kept 9 bases outside the gene matches. Germline CDR1 LNHDA, CDR2 SQIVND (reference sequence). CDR3 length: 17 amino acids.

The rearrangement joins TRBV24-1 to TRBJ2-3, with 13 bases that match TRBD2. The J segment lost 3 bases and the V segment lost 9 bases, leaving 5 bases of the junction unmatched. CDR3 length: 15 residues. The germline V gene encodes CDR1 KGHDR and CDR2 SFDVKD. This CDR3 reads CATAPGLAGTDTQYF. CDR3 DNA: TGTGCCACCGCACCGGGACTAGCGGGGACAGATACGCAGTATTTT.

The chain carries TRBV7-2 and TRBJ2-1; D gene unclear. With 5 bases removed from V and 10 bases from J, the gap between germline ends came to 15 bases. Looked up from germline, CDR1 is SGHTA and CDR2 is FQGNSA. CDR3 length: 13 amino acids. CDR3 DNA: TGTGCCAGCAGCCACGCTCCCGCTAAGGAGCAGTTCTTC. The encoded protein is CASSHAPAKEQFF. Supplemented by reference TRBV7-2 and TRBJ2-1, the full variable domain reads GAGVSQSPSNKVTEKGKDVELRCDPISGHTALYWYRQSLGQGLEFLIYFQGNSAPDKSGLPSDRFSAERTGGSVSTLTIQRTQQEDSAVYLCASSHAPAKEQFFGPGTRLTVL.